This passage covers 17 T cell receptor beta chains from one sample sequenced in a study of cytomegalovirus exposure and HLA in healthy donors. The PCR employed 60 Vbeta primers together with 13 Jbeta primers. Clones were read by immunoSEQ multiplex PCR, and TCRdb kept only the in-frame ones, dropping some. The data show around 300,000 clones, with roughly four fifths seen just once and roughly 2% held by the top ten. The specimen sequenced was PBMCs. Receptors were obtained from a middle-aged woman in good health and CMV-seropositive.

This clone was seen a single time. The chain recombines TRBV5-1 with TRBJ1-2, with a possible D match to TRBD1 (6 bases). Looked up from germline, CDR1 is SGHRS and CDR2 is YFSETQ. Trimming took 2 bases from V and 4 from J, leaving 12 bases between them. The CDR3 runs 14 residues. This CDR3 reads CASSLEQGPYGYTF. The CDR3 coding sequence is TGCGCCAGCAGCTTAGAACAGGGCCCCTATGGCTACACCTTC.

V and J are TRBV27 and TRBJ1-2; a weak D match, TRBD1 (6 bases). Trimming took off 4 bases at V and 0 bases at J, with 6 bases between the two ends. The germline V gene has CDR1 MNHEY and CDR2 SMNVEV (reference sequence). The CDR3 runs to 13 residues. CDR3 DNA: TGTGCCAGCAGTTACAGGGCTAACTATGGCTACACCTTC. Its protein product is CASSYRANYGYTF.

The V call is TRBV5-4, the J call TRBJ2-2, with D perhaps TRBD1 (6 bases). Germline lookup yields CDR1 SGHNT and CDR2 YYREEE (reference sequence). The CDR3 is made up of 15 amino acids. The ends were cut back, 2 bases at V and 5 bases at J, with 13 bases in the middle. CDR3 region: CASSFDNRETGELFF. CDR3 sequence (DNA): TGTGCCAGCAGCTTCGACAACAGGGAAACCGGGGAGCTGTTTTTT.

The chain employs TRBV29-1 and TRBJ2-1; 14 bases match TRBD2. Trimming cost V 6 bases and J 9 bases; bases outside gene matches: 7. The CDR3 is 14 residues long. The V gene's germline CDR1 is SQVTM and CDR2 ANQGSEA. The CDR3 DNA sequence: TGCAGCGTCGTTACCGGACTAGCGGGAGGTGAGCAGTTCTTC. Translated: CSVVTGLAGGEQFF.

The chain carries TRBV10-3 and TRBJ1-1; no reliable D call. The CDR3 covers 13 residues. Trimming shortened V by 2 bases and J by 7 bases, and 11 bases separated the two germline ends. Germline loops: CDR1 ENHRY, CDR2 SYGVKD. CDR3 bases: TGTGCCATCAGTGAGGCGAGGGTAGATGAAGCTTTCTTT. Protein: CAISEARVDEAFF.

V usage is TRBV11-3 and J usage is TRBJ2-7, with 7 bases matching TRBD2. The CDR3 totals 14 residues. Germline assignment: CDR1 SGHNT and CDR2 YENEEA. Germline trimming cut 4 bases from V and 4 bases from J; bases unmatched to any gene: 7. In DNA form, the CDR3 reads TGTGCCAGCAGCTCAAAGTGGGAGGGGTACGAGCAGTACTTC. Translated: CASSSKWEGYEQYF.

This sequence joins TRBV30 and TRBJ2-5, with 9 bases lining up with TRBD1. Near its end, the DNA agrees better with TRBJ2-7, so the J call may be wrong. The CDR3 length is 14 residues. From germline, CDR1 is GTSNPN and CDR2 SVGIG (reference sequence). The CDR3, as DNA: TGTGCCTGGAGTACAGGGACAGGGCTCTACGAGCAGTACTTC. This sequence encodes CAWSTGTGLYEQYF.

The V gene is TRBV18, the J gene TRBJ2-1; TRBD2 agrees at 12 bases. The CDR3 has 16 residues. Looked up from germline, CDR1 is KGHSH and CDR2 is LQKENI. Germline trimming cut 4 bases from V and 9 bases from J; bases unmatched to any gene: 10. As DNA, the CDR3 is TGTGCCAGCTCACACAGCGGGGCTAGCGGGAGGGGTGAGCAGTTCTTC. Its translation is CASSHSGASGRGEQFF.

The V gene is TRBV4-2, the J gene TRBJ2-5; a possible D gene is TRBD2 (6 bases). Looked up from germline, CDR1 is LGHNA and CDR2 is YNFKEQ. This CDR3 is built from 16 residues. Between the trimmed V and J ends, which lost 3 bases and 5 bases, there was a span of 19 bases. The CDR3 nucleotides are TGTGCCAGCAGCCAGGTGGGGACTGCTAAAGGGGAGACCCAGTACTTC. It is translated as CASSQVGTAKGETQYF.

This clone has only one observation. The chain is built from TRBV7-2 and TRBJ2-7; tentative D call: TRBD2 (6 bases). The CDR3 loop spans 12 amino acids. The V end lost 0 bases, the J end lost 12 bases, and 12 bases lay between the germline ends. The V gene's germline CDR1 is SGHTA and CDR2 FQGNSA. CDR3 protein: CASSLAEGYRYF. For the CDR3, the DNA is TGTGCCAGCAGCTTAGCGGAGGGTTATCGGTACTTC.

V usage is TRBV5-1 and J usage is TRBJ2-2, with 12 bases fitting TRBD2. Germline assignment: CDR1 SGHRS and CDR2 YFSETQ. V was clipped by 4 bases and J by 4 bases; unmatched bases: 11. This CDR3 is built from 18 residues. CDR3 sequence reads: CASSPGASGRASTGELFF. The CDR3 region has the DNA TGCGCCAGCAGCCCTGGGGCTAGCGGGAGGGCCAGCACCGGGGAGCTGTTTTTT.

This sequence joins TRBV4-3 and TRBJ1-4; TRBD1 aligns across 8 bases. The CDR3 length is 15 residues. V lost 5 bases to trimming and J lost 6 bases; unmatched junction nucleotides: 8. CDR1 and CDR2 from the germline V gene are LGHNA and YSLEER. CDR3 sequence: CASSGVTGVHEKLFF. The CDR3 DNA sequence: TGCGCCAGCAGCGGAGTGACAGGGGTACATGAAAAACTGTTTTTT.

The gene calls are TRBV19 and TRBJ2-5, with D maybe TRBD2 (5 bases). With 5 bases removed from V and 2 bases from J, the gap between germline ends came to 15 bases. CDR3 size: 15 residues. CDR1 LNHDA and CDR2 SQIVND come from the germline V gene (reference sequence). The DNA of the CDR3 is TGTGCCAGTAGTTTCCAACTAGTACCTCAAGAGACCCAGTACTTC. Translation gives CASSFQLVPQETQYF.

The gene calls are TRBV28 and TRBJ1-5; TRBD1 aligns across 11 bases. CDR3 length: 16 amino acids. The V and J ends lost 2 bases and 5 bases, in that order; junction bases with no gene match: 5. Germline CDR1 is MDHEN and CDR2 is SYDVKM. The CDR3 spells CASSLRGTGGDQPQHF. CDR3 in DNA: TGTGCCAGCAGTTTACGGGGGACAGGGGGAGATCAGCCCCAGCATTTT.

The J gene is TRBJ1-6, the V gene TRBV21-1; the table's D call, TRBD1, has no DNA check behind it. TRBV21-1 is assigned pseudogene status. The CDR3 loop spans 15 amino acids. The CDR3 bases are TGTGCCAGCAGCAAACAGGGATTTTATAATTCACCCCTCCACTTT. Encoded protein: CASSKQGFYNSPLHF.

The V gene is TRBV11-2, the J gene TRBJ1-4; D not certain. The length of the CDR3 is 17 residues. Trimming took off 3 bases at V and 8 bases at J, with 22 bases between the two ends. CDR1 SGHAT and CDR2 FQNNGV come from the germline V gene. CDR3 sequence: CASSFLPPGGSSEKLFF. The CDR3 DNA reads TGTGCCAGCAGCTTTCTACCGCCAGGAGGGTCATCCGAAAAACTGTTTTTT.

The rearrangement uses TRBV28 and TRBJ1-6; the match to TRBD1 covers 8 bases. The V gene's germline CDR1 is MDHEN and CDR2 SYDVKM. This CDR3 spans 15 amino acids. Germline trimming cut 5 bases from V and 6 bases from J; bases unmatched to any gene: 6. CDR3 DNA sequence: TGTGCCAGCAGTAATACAGGGGGGATTAATTCACCCCTCCACTTT. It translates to CASSNTGGINSPLHF.